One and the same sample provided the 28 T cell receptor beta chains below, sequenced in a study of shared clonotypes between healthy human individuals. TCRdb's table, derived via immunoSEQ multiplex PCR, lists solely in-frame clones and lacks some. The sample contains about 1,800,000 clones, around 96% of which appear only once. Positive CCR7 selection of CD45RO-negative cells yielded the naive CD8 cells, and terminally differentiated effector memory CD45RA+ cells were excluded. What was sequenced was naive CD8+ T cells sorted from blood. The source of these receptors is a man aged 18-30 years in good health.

CDR3 in DNA: TGCAGCGTTGAAGATAGGTCCCTGACCGGGGAGCTGTTTTTT. Amino acids: CSVEDRSLTGELFF. V is TRBV29-1 and J is TRBJ2-2; D gene uncertain. The CDR3 length is 14 residues. Germline CDR1 SQVTM, CDR2 ANQGSEA. The germline V and J ends were trimmed by 0 bases and 5 bases, with 10 bases remaining between them.

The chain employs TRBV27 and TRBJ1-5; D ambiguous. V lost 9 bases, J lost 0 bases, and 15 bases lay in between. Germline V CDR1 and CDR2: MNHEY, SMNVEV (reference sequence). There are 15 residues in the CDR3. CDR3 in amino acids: CAREDSVISNQPQHF. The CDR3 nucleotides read TGTGCCAGAGAGGACTCAGTAATTAGCAATCAGCCCCAGCATTTT.

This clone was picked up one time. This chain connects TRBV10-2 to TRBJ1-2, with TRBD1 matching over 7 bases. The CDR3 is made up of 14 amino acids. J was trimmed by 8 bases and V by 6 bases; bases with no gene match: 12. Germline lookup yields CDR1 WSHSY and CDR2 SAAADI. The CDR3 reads CASRPTGNIEGYTF. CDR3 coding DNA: TGCGCCAGCAGGCCGACAGGGAATATAGAGGGCTACACCTTC.

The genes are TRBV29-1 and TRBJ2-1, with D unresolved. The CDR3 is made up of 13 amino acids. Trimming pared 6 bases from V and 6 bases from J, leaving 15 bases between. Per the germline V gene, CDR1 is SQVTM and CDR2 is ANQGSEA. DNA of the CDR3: TGCAGCGTCCTGACCCGAACGCGCAATGAGCAGTTCTTC. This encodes CSVLTRTRNEQFF.

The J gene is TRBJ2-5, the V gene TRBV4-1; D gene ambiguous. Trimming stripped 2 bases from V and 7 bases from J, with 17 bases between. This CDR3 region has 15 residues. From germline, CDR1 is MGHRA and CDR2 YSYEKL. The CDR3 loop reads CASSQPGLPSATQYF. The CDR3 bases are TGCGCCAGCAGCCAACCGGGCCTACCTTCAGCGACCCAGTACTTC.

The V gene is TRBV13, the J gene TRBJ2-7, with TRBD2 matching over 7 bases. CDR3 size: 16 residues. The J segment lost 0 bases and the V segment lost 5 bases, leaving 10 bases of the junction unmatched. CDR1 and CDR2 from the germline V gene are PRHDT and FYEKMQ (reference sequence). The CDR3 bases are TGTGCCAGCAGCCCTCCTGGGGGGGGTTCCTCCTACGAGCAGTACTTC. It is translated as CASSPPGGGSSYEQYF.

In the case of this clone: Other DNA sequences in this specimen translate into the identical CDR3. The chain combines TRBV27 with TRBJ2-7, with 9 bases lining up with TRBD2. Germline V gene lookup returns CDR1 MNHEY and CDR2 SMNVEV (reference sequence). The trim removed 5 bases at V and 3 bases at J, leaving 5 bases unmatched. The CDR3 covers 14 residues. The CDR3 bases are TGTGCCAGCAGTCCCGGGACTAGCATCTACGAGCAGTACTTC. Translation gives CASSPGTSIYEQYF.

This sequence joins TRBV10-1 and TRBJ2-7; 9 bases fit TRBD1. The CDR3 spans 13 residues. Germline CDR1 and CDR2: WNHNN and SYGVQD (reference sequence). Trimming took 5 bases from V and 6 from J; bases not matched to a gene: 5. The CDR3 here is CASSWDRAAEQYF. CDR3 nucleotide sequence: TGCGCCAGCAGTTGGGACAGGGCGGCCGAGCAGTACTTC.

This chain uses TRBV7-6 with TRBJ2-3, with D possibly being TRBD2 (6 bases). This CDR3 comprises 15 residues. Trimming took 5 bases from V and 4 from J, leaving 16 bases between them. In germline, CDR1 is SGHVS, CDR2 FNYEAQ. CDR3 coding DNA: TGTGCCAGCAGCCCCGGTCAGGGAGGCCCAGATACGCAGTATTTT. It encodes CASSPGQGGPDTQYF.

The CDR3 here is CASSEFRDPSAYEQYF. CDR3 coding DNA: TGCGCCAGCAGTGAGTTCCGGGACCCCTCAGCCTACGAGCAGTACTTC. This rearrangement joins TRBV10-2 to TRBJ2-7; either TRBD1 or TRBD2 may fit D (5 bases each). V gave up 1 base and J gave up 2 bases, with 15 bases separating them. The CDR3 is 16 amino acids. Germline lookup yields CDR1 WSHSY and CDR2 SAAADI.

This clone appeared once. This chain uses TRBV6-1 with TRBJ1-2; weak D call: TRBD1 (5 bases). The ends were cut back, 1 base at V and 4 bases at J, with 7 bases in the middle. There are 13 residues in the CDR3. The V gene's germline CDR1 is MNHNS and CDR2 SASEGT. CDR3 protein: CASSEGGVYGYTF. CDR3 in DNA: TGTGCCAGCAGTGAAGGAGGGGTCTATGGCTACACCTTC.

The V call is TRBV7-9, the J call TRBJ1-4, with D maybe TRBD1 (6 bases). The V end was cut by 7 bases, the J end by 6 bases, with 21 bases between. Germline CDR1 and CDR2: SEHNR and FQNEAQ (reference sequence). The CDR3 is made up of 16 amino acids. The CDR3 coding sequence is TGTGCCAGCACCGATTACCTGGGACAAGTGGATGAAAAACTGTTTTTT. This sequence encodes CASTDYLGQVDEKLFF.

The CDR3 nucleotides are TGTGCCAGCAGTCTGCTTGCAGGGGAGGACTACGAGCAGTACTTC. This translates into CASSLLAGEDYEQYF. The chain has TRBV27 and TRBJ2-7; D is perhaps TRBD1 or TRBD2 (6 bases each). Germline V lookup: CDR1 MNHEY, CDR2 SMNVEV (reference sequence). V was cut by 5 bases and J by 3 bases, with 17 bases left in between. The CDR3 is 15 amino acids.

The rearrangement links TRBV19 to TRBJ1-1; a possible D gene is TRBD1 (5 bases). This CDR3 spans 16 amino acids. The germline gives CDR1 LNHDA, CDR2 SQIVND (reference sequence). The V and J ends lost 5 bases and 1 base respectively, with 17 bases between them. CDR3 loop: CASSSQGAKGNTEAFF. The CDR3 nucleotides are TGTGCCAGTAGTTCCCAGGGTGCCAAAGGGAACACTGAAGCTTTCTTT.

The CDR3 nucleotides are TGTGCCAGCAGCTTAGGTGAGGGTCTCGTTACTGAAGCTTTCTTT. Its translation: CASSLGEGLVTEAFF. V usage is TRBV7-9 and J usage is TRBJ1-1; D not certain. The germline CDR1 and CDR2 sequences are SEHNR and FQNEAQ (reference sequence). V was clipped by 1 base and J by 5 bases, with 14 bases between them. The CDR3 contains 15 residues.

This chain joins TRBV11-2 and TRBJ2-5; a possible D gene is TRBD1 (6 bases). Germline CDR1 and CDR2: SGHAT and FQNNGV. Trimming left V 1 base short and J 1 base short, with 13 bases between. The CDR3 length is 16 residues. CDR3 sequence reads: CASSLVGLTGQETQYF. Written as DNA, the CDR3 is TGTGCCAGCAGCTTAGTCGGGTTGACAGGCCAAGAGACCCAGTACTTC. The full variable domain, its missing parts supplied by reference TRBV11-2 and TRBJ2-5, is EAGVAQSPRYKIIEKRQSVAFWCNPISGHATLYWYQQILGQGPKLLIQFQNNGVVDDSQLPKDRFSAERLKGVDSTLKIQPAKLEDSAVYLCASSLVGLTGQETQYFGPGTRLLVL.

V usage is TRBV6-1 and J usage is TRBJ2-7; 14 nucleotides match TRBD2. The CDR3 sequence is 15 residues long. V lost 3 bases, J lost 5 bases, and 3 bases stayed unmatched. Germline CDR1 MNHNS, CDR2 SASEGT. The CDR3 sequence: CASSESGLAGDEQYF. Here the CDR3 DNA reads TGTGCCAGCAGTGAGTCGGGACTAGCGGGGGACGAGCAGTACTTC.

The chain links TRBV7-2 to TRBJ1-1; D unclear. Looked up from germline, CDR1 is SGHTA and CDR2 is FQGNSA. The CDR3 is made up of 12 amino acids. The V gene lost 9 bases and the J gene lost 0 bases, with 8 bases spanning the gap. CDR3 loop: CASGYMNTEAFF. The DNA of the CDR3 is TGTGCCAGTGGCTACATGAACACTGAAGCTTTCTTT.

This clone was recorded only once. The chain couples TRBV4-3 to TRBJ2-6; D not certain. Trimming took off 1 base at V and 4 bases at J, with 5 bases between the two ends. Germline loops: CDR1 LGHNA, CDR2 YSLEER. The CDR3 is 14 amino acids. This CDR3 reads CASSQVEGANVLTF. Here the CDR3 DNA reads TGCGCCAGCAGCCAAGTCGAGGGGGCCAACGTCCTGACTTTC.

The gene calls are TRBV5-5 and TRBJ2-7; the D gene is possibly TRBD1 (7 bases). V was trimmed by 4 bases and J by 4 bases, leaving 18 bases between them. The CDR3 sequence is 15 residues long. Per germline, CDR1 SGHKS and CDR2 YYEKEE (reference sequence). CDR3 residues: CASSPGPGGRYEQYF. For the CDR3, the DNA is TGTGCCAGCAGCCCTGGACCAGGGGGGCGGTACGAGCAGTACTTC.

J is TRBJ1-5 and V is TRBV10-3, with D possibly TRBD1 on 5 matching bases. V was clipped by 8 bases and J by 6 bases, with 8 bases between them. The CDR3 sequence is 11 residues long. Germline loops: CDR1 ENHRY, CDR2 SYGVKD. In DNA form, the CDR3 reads TGTGCCATCGGGGACGGTCAGCCCCAGCATTTT. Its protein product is CAIGDGQPQHF.

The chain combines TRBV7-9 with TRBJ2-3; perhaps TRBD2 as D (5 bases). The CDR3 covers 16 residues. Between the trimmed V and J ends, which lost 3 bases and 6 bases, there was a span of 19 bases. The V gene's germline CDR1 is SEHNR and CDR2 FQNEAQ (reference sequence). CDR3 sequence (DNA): TGTGCCAGCAGCTTCCTTCCCGAGGGTAGAGGGGATACGCAGTATTTT. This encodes CASSFLPEGRGDTQYF.

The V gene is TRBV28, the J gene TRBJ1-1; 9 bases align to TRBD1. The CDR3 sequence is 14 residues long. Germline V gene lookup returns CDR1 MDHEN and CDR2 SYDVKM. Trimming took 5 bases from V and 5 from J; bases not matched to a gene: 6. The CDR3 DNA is TGTGCCAGCAGTCGTGGGACAGGGAATACTGAAGCTTTCTTT. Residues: CASSRGTGNTEAFF.

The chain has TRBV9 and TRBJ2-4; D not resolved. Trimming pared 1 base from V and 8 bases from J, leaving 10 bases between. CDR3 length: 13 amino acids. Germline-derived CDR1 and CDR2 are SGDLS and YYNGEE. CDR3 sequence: CASSVPPADIQYF. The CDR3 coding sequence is TGTGCCAGCAGCGTACCCCCCGCCGACATTCAGTACTTC.

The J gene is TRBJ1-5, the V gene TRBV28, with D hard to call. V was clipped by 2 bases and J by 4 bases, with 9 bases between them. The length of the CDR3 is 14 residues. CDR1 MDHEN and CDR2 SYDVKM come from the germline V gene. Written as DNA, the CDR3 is TGTGCCAGCAGTTTACGACACCTGAATCAGCCCCAGCATTTT. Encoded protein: CASSLRHLNQPQHF.

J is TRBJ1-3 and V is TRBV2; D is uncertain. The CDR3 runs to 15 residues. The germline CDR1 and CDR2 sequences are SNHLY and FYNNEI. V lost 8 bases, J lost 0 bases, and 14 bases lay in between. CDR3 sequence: CASGVDPSSGNTIYF. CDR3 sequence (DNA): TGTGCCAGCGGGGTGGACCCGAGCTCTGGAAACACCATATATTTT.

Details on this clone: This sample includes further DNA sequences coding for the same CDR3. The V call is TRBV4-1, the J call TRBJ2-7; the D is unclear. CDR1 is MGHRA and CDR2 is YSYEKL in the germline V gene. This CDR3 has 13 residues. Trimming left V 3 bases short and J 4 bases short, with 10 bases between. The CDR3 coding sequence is TGCGCCAGCAGCCAGGGGTTAAGTTACGAGCAGTACTTC. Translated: CASSQGLSYEQYF.

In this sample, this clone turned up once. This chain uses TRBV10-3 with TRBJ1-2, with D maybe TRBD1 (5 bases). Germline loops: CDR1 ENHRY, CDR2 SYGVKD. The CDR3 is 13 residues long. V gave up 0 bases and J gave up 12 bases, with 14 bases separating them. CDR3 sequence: CAISESFRGNNTF. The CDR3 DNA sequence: TGTGCCATCAGTGAGTCTTTTCGGGGGAATAACACCTTC.